This T cell receptor beta chain was captured in a study of shared clonotypes between healthy human individuals. General observations from the study: In the sorted subsets, rarefaction showed sequencing was incomplete despite large depth. Against clonotypes common to all four donors, non-shared ones had lower generation probabilities.

For this clone: Its antigen is still unknown. This sample also contains other DNA sequences that code for the same CDR3.

CD45RO-negative, CCR7-selected cells formed the naive CD8 fraction, which excluded terminally differentiated effector memory CD45RA+ cells. There were no recent acute infections or vaccinations among the donors, who were healthy HIV-negative adults. CDR3 size: 13 residues. Germline lookup yields CDR1 MDHEN and CDR2 SYDVKM. With 6 bases removed from V and 3 bases from J, the gap between germline ends came to 12 bases. At the deep level, the assay was run. Measured with immunoSEQ multiplex PCR; TCRdb has only the in-frame clones, and not every one. Found here are some 2.1 million clones, 93% of them singletons; the top ten hold about 1.7%.

The sequencing input was naive CD8+ T cells from PBMCs. This TCR came from a man younger than 35 in good health. Some clones in this sample may be carry-over from other donors' samples. This sequence joins TRBV28 and TRBJ2-7; unclear D gene. CDR3 in DNA: TGTGCCAGCAGGGAACCAAGGGACTACGAGCAGTACTTC. This sequence encodes CASREPRDYEQYF.